The clone carrying this TCR beta chain was observed a few times. Its antigen is not known. Lactation, pregnancy, other autoimmune disease or uncontrolled infection led to exclusion of patients. The CDR3 length is 13 residues. From germline, CDR1 is MNHNS and CDR2 SASEGT. The V and J ends lost 5 bases and 4 bases, in that order; junction bases with no gene match: 2. These data originate in a study of T cells in Graves' hyperthyroidism and ophthalmopathy. Overall study results and limits: Ophthalmopathy was identified by the model a median approximately 6.9 months ahead of onset. Clonotypes that were expanded in thyroid above 0.001 mostly appeared in blood too.

RNA transcripts provided the source from which TCR beta CDR3 regions were amplified. HTBI primers were used for first-round RT-PCR of the TCR CDR3. TCRdb fed the multiplex PCR reads into MiXCR, producing one record per CDR3 protein. In the table there are some 250,000 distinct CDR3 sequences, roughly 15% of which are singletons. The source of this sequence is a woman aged 35 to 49 with Graves' hyperthyroidism that later progressed to Graves' ophthalmopathy. The chain is built from TRBV6-1 and TRBJ2-1; 7 nucleotides agree with TRBD2. Sequenced: blood. CDR3 protein: CASSRAGYNEQFF. The CDR3 nucleotides read TGTGCCAGCAGTAGAGCGGGATACAATGAGCAGTTCTTC.